The T cell receptor beta chain under discussion was sequenced for a study of response to subunit inactivated influenza vaccine. The study's findings and limits: New T cells are recruited in small numbers by each seasonal influenza vaccination, according to the authors' suggestion.

Per the germline V gene, CDR1 is SGHDN and CDR2 is FVKESK. The CDR3 loop spans 17 amino acids. V lost 2 bases to trimming and J lost 4 bases; unmatched junction nucleotides: 7. Concerning this clonotype itself: Its target is not known.

MiXCR, run by TCRdb on the RT-PCR reads, gives a single entry per CDR3 protein. There are 500,000 to 750,000 distinct CDR3 sequences in the sample; 11% to 15% occur only once, and around 10% lies in the top ten. The clonotype originates from a middle-aged man who received an inactivated influenza vaccine. The J gene is TRBJ2-2, the V gene TRBV14, with 10 bases lining up with TRBD1. The sequenced sample was PBMCs from blood, obtained 11 to 12 days after vaccination. CDR3 sequence: CASSQPGTGVLTGELFF. For the CDR3, the DNA is TGTGCCAGCAGCCAACCCGGGACAGGGGTCCTCACCGGGGAGCTGTTTTTT.